This TCR beta chain originates from a study of T cell responses to AZD1222 COVID-19 vaccine. Overall study results and limits: Clonal diversity was possibly underestimated, and the donors were mostly white British, with more females.

Note on this clone: Its antigen is still unknown.

Clones were sequenced by immunoSEQ multiplex PCR, and TCRdb holds only the in-frame ones, with some missing. The profile covers 200,000 or so clones, with approximately 95% appearing a single time and around 1% taken by the ten largest. CDR1 ENHRY and CDR2 SYGVKD come from the germline V gene. V was pared by 4 bases and J by 5 bases, with 28 bases of the junction left unmatched. CDR3 length: 21 residues. Investigators merged groups given second doses at roughly 4 or roughly 12 weeks. The sequenced sample was peripheral blood, obtained 28 days after the second AZD1222 dose. The chain links TRBV10-3 to TRBJ1-2, with 7 bases aligning to TRBD1. The sequence was collected from an adult who received the AZD1222 COVID-19 vaccine. CDR3 residues: CAISGRGQGPTQGTNQYGYTF. CDR3 DNA: TGTGCCATCAGTGGGAGGGGGCAGGGGCCTACTCAGGGGACAAACCAATATGGCTACACCTTC.